This T cell receptor beta chain derives from a study of blood T cell repertoires in COVID-19. On the study more broadly: Donors in the United States, Italy and Spain gave samples during acute or convalescent COVID-19. PBMCs, B-cell-depleted T cells, or T cells provided the cDNA or gDNA that made up the material.

In the original analysis: Estimation of nucleated cell counts relied on the amplification of reference gene primers. The repertoire was sequenced with immunoSEQ multiplex PCR; TCRdb's copy has only in-frame clones and lacks some. D and trimming come from the DNA, and the V and J calls and clone size come from that table. The table lists a few hundred thousand clones, 65% to 85% of them singletons. With respect to this clone: Other DNA sequences within the sample encode an identical CDR3.

CDR1 and CDR2 (germline): PRHDT, FYEKMQ (reference sequence). The CDR3 spans 14 residues. The V segment lost 5 bases and the J segment 8 bases; nucleotides outside the gene matches: 4. The gene calls are TRBV13 and TRBJ1-6, with 9 bases that match TRBD1. This TCR came from a woman aged 45-65 years with acute or convalescent COVID-19. The material sequenced was peripheral blood. The CDR3 loop is CASSLRDRDSPLHF. DNA for the CDR3: TGTGCCAGCAGCCTAAGGGACAGGGATTCACCCCTCCACTTT.